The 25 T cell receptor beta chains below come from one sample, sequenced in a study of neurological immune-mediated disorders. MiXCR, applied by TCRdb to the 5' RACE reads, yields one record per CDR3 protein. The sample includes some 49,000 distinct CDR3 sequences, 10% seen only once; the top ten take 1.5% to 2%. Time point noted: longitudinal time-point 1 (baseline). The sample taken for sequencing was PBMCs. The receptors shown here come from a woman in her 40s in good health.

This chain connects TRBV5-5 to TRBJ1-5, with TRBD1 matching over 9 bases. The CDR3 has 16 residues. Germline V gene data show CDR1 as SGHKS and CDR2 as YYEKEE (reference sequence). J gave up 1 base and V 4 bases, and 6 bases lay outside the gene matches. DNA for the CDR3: TGTGCCAGCAGCATGGGACAGGGTATGAGCAATCAGCCCCAGCATTTT. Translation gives CASSMGQGMSNQPQHF. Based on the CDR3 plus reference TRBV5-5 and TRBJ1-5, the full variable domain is DAGVTQSPTHLIKTRGQQVTLRCSPISGHKSVSWYQQVLGQGPQFIFQYYEKEERGRGNFPDRFSARQFPNYSSELNVNALLLGDSALYLCASSMGQGMSNQPQHFGDGTRLSIL.

The CDR3 here is CASSASGSHYTF. The CDR3 bases are TGTGCCAGCAGCGCGTCCGGATCACACTACACCTTC. The rearrangement links TRBV9 to TRBJ1-2; D gene uncertain. Germline V gene lookup returns CDR1 SGDLS and CDR2 YYNGEE. This CDR3 is built from 12 residues. V lost 3 bases and J 10 bases, leaving 13 bases between the germline ends. The full variable domain, its missing parts supplied by reference TRBV9 and TRBJ1-2, is DSGVTQTPKHLITATGQRVTLRCSPRSGDLSVYWYQQSLDQGLQFLIQYYNGEERAKGNILERFSAQQFPDLHSELNLSSLELGDSALYFCASSASGSHYTFGSGTRLTVV.

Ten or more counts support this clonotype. The CDR3 loop reads CASSIRQPSYNEQFF. CDR3 nucleotide sequence: TGCGCCAGCAGCATTCGACAGCCCTCCTACAATGAGCAGTTCTTC. This rearrangement joins TRBV5-1 to TRBJ2-1; weak D call: TRBD1 (5 bases). In germline, CDR1 is SGHRS, CDR2 YFSETQ. V gave up 4 bases and J gave up 0 bases, with 11 bases separating them. The CDR3 covers 15 residues.

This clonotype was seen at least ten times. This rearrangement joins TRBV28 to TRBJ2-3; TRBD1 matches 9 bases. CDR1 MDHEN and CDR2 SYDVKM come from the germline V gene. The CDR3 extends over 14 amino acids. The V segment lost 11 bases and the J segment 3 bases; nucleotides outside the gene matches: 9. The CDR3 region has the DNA TGTGCCGCTGGGACAGGGTTCGGGACAGATACGCAGTATTTT. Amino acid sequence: CAAGTGFGTDTQYF.

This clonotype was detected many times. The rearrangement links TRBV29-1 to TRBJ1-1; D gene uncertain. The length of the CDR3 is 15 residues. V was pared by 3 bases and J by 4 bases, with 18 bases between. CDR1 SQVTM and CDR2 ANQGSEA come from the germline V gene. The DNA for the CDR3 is TGCAGCGTTGACTCTAGTCGGGTAAGAAGCACTGAAGCTTTCTTT. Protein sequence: CSVDSSRVRSTEAFF.

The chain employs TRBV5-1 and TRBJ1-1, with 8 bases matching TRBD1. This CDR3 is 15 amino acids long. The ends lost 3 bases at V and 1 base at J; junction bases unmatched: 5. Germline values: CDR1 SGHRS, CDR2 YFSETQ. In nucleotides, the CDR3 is TGCGCCAGCAGCTCGAAAGGACAGGGGAACACTGAAGCTTTCTTT. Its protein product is CASSSKGQGNTEAFF. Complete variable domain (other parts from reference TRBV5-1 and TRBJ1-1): KAGVTQTPRYLIKTRGQQVTLSCSPISGHRSVSWYQQTPGQGLQFLFEYFSETQRNKGNFPGRFSGRQFSNSRSEMNVSTLELGDSALYLCASSSKGQGNTEAFFGQGTRLTVV.

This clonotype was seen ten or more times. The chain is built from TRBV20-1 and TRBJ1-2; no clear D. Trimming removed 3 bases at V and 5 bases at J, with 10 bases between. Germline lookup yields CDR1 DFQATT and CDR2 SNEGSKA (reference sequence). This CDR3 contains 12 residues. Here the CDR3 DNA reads TGCAGTGCTAGTATTGAGCCGTATGGCTACACCTTC. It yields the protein CSASIEPYGYTF.

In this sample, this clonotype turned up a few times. CDR3 DNA sequence: TGTGCCAGCAATCCCACGGAGAATTCACCCCTCCACTTT. Its protein product is CASNPTENSPLHF. This chain uses TRBV6-2 or TRBV6-3 with TRBJ1-6; no definite D call. Germline V gives CDR1 MNHEY, CDR2 SVGEGT. The V gene lost 7 bases and the J gene lost 7 bases, with 11 bases spanning the gap. This CDR3 is built from 13 residues.

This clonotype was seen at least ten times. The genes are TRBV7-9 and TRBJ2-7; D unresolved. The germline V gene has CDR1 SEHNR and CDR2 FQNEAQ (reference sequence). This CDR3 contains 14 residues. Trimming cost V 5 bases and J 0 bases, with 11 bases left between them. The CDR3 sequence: CASSPRASSYEQYF. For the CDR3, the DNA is TGTGCCAGCAGCCCAAGGGCTAGCTCCTACGAGCAGTACTTC.

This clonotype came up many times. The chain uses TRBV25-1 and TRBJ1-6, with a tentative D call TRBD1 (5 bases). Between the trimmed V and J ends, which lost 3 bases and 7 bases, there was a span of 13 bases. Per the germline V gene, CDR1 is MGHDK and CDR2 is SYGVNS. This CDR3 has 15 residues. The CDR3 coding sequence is TGTGCCAGCAGTGAGGGGCGACGGTTGAATTCACCCCTCCACTTT. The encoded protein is CASSEGRRLNSPLHF.

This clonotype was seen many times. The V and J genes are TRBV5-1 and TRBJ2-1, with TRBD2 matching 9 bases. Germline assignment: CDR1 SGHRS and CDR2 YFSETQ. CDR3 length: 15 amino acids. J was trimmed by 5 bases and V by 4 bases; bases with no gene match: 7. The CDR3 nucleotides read TGCGCCAGCAGCCCGGGACTAGCTTCACACAATGAGCAGTTCTTC. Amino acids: CASSPGLASHNEQFF.

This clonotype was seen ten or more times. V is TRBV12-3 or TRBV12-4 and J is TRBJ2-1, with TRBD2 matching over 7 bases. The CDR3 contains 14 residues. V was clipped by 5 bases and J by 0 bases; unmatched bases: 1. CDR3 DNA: TGTGCCAGCAGTGGGGAGGGCTCCTACAATGAGCAGTTCTTC. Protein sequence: CASSGEGSYNEQFF.

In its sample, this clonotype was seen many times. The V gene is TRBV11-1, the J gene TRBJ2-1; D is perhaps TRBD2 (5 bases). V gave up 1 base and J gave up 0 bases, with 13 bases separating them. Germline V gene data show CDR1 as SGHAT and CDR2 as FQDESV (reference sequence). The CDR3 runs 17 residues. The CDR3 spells CASSLGRTGSSYNEQFF. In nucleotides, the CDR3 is TGTGCCAGCAGCTTAGGGAGGACGGGGAGCTCCTACAATGAGCAGTTCTTC.

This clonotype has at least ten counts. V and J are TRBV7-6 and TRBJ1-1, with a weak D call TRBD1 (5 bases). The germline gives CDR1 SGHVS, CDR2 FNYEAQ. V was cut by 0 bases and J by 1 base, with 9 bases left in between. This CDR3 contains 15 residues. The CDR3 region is CASSLAVTGNTEAFF. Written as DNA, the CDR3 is TGTGCCAGCAGCTTAGCGGTTACAGGGAACACTGAAGCTTTCTTT.

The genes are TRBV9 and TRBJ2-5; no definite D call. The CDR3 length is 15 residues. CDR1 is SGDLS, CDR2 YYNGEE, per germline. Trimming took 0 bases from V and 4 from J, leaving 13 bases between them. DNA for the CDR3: TGTGCCAGCAGCGTAGGTGGTCAGGTTGGAGAGACCCAGTACTTC. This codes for CASSVGGQVGETQYF.

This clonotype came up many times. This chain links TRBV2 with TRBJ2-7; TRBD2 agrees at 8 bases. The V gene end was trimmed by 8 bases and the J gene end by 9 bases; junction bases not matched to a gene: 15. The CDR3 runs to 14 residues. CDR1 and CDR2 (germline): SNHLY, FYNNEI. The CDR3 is CASHRTSGPQGQYF. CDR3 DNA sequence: TGTGCCAGCCACCGAACTAGCGGTCCCCAGGGGCAGTACTTC. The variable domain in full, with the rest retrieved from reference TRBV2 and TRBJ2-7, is EPEVTQTPSHQVTQMGQEVILRCVPISNHLYFYWYRQILGQKVEFLVSFYNNEISEKSEIFDDQFSVERPDGSNFTLKIRSTKLEDSAMYFCASHRTSGPQGQYFGPGTRLTVT.

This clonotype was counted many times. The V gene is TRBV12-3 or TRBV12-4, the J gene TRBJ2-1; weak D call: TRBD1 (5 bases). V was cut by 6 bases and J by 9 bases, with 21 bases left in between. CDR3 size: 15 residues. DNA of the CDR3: TGTGCCAGCAGCCAAACGAAGGGGCGACTCGGTGAGCAGTTCTTC. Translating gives CASSQTKGRLGEQFF.

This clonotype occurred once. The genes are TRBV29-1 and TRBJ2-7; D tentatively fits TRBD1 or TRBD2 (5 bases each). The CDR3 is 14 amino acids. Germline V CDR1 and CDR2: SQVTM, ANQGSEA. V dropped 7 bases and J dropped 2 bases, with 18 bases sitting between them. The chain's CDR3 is CSALGWGTTYEQYF. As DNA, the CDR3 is TGCAGCGCCTTAGGGTGGGGGACCACCTACGAGCAGTACTTC.

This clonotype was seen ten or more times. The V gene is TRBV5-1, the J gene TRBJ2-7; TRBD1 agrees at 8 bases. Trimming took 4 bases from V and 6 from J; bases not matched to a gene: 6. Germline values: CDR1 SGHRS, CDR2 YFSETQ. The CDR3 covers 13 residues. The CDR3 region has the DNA TGCGCCAGCAGCCAGTGGACAGGGATCGAGCAGTACTTC. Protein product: CASSQWTGIEQYF.

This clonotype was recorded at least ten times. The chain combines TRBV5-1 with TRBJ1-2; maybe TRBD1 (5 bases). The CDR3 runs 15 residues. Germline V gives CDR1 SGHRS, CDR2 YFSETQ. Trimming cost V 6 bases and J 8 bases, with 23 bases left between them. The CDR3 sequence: CASTDDTGATRGYTF. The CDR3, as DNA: TGCGCCAGCACCGACGACACTGGGGCAACCCGAGGCTACACCTTC.

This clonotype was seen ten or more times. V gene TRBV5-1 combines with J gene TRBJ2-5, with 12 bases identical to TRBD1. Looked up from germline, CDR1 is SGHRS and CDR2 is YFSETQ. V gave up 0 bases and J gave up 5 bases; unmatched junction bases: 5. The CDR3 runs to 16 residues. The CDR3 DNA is TGCGCCAGCAGCTTGGCGGGGACAGGGGGCATGGAGACCCAGTACTTC. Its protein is CASSLAGTGGMETQYF.

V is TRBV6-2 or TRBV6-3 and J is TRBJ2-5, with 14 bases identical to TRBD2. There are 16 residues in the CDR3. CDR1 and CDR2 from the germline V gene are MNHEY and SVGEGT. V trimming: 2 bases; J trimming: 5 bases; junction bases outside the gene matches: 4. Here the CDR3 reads CASSYGLAGGGETQYF. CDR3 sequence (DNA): TGTGCCAGCAGTTACGGACTAGCGGGAGGCGGGGAGACCCAGTACTTC.

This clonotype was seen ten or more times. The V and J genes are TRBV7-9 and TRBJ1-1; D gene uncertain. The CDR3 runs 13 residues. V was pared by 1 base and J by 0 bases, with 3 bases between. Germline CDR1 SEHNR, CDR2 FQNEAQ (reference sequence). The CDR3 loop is CASSLELNTEAFF. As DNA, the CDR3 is TGTGCCAGCAGCTTAGAACTGAACACTGAAGCTTTCTTT.

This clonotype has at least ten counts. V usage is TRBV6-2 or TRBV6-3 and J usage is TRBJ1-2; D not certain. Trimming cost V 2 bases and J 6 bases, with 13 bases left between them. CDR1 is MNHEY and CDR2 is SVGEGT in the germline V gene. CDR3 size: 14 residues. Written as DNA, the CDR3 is TGTGCCAGCAGTTACGCGGAGCTAACCGATGGCTACACCTTC. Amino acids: CASSYAELTDGYTF.

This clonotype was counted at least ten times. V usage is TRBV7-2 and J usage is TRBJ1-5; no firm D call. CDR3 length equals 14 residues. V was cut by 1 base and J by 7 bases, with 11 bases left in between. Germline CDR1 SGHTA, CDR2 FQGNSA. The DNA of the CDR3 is TGTGCCAGCAGCTTAGGGGAAGGGCAACAGCCCCAGCATTTT. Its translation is CASSLGEGQQPQHF.